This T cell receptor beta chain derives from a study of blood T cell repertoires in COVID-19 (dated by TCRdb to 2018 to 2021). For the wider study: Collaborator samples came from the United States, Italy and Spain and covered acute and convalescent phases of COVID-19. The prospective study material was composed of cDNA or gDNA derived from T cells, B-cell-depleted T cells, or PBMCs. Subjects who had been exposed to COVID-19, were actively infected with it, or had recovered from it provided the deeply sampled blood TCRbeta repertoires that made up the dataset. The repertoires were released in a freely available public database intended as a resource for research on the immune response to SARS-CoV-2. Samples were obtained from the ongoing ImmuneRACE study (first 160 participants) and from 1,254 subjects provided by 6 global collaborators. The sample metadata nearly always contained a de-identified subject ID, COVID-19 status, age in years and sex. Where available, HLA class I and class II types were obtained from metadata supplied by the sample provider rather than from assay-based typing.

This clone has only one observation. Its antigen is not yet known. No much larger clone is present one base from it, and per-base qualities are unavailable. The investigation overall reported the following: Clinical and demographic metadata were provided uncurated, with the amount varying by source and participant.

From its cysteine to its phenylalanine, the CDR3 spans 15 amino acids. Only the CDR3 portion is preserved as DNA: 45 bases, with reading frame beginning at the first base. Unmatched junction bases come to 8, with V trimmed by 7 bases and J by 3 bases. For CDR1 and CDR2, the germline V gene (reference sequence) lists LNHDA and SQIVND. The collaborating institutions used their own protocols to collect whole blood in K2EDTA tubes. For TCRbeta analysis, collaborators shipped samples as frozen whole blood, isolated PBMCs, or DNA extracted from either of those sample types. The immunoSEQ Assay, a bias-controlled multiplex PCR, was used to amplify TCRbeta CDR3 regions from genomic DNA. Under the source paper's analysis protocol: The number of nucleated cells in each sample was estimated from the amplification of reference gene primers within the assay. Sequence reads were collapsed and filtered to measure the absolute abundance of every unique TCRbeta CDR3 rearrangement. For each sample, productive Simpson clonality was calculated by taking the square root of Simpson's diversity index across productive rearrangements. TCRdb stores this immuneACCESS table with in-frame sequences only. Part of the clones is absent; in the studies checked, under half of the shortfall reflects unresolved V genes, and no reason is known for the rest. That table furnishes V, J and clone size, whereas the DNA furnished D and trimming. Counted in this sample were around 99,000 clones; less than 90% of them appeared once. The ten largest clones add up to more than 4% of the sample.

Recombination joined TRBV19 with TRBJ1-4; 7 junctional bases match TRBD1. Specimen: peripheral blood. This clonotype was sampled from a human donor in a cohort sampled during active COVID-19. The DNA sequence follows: TGTGCCAGTAACCATGCGGGACAGCCTAATGAAAAACTGTTTTTT. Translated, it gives CASNHAGQPNEKLFF.